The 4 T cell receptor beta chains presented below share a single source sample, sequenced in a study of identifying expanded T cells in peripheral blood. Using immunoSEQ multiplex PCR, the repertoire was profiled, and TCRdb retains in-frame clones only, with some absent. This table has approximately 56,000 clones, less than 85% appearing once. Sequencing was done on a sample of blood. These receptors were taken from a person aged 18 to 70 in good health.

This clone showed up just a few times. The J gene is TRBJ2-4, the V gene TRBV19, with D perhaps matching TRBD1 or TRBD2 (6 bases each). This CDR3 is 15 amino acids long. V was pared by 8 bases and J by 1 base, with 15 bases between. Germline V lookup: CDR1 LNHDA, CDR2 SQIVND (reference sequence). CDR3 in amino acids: CASGEGGLAKNIQYF. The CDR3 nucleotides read TGTGCCAGTGGCGAGGGGGGCCTCGCCAAAAACATTCAGTACTTC.

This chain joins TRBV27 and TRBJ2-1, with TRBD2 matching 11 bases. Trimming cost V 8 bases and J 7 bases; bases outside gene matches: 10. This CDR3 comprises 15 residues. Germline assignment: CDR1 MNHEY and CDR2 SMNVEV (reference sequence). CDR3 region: CASRGTSGAGNEQFF. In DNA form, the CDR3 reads TGTGCCAGCCGTGGGACTAGCGGAGCAGGGAATGAGCAGTTCTTC.

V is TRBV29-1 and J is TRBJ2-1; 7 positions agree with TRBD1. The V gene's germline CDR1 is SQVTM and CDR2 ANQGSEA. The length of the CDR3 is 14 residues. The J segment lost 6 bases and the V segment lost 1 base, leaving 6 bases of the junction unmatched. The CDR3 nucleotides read TGCAGCGTTGAAGGTCAGGGGGTCAGCAATGAGCAGTTCTTC. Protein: CSVEGQGVSNEQFF.

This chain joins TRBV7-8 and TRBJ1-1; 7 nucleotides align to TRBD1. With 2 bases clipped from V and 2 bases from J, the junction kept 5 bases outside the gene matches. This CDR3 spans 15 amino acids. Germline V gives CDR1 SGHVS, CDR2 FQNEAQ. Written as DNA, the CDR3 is TGTGCCAGCAGCTTAATGGGACAGAAAAACACTGAAGCTTTCTTT. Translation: CASSLMGQKNTEAFF.